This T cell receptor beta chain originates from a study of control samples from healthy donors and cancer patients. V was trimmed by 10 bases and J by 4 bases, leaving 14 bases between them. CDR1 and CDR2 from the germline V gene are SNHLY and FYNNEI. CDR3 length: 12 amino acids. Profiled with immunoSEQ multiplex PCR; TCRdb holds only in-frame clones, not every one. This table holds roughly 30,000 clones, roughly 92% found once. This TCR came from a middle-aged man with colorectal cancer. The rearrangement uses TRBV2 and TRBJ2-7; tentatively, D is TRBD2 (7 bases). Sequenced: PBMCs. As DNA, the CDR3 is TGTGCCACCTGGGAGGGGGGATACGAGCAGTACTTC. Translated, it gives CATWEGGYEQYF.